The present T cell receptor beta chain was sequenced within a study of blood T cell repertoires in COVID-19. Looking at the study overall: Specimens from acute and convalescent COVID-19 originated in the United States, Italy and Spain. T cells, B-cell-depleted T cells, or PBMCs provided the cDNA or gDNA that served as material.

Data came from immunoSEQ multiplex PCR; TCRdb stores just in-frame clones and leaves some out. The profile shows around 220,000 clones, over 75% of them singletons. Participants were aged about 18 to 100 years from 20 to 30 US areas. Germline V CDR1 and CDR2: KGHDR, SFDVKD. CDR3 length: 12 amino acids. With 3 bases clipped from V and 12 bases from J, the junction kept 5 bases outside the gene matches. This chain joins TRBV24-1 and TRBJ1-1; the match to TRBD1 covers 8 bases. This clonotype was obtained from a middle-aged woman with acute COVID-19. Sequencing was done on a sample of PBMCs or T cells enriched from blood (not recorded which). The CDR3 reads CATSDTDRVPFF. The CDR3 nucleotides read TGTGCCACCAGTGATACGGACAGGGTCCCTTTCTTT.